This TCR beta chain originates from a study of OX40 agonist ivuxolimab in advanced cancers. About the study: At 0.01 to 10 mg/kg, ivuxolimab was administered intravenously to patients every 2 weeks.

Here immunoSEQ multiplex PCR was the method, and the copy in TCRdb shows in-frame clones only, minus some. The profile covers about 110,000 clones, with 91% appearing a single time and roughly 0.61% taken by the ten largest. This TCR was recovered from an adult with an advanced solid tumor such as melanoma, head and neck, liver or kidney cancer. The source was CD4+ or CD8+ T cells sorted from blood, collected in a trial of the OX40 agonist ivuxolimab.

The CDR3: CATLGQANTEAFF. DNA of the CDR3: TGTGCCACTCTTGGACAGGCGAACACTGAAGCTTTCTTT. The genes are TRBV10-3 and TRBJ1-1; 7 positions agree with TRBD1. CDR3 length equals 13 residues. The V gene's germline CDR1 is ENHRY and CDR2 SYGVKD. The J segment lost 1 base and the V segment lost 10 bases, leaving 6 bases of the junction unmatched.